This record covers a single TCR beta chain. Its antigen remains unknown. These data belong to a study of cytomegalovirus exposure and HLA in healthy donors. Study background: The 130 or so validation repertoires used the same platform as the approximately 620 first-cohort repertoires (as reported by a later analysis).

With V trimmed by 2 bases and J by 0 bases, 4 bases remained unmatched. In germline, CDR1 is MNHEY, CDR2 SMNVEV (reference sequence). This CDR3 spans 16 amino acids. This table comes from immunoSEQ multiplex PCR, and its TCRdb copy is limited to in-frame clones, with some not included. The table shows roughly 120,000 clones, with roughly 87% occurring only once. General observations from the study: The authors enumerated some 170 TCR beta chains as linked to cytomegalovirus. TCR clusters originating in the first cohort tended to co-occur in the 110 or so validation repertoires, according to a later analysis. There were some public TCRs occurring in many donors, but most TCR sequences were rare.

This chain joins TRBV27 and TRBJ1-1; 9 bases match TRBD1. Sequences were obtained from PBMCs. The receptor was derived from a young woman in good health and CMV-seronegative. For the CDR3, the DNA is TGTGCCAGCAGTTTACGGACAGGGGTTATGAACACTGAAGCTTTCTTT. Protein: CASSLRTGVMNTEAFF.